The 22 T cell receptor beta chains reported below all come from one sample, sequenced in a study of blood T cells in healthy people across ages. A second about 7 to 11 cycle PCR used barcoded and J-beta primers. MiXCR was run by TCRdb on the 5' RACE reads, yielding one entry per CDR3 protein. The table includes about 1 million distinct CDR3 sequences, 40% to 55% detected once. The specimen sequenced was blood. The source is a woman aged 60-75 years in good health.

The chain links TRBV7-2 to TRBJ1-5, with D perhaps matching TRBD1 (5 bases). Trimming took 4 bases from V and 2 from J, leaving 12 bases between them. Germline-derived CDR1 and CDR2 are SGHTA and FQGNSA. The CDR3 length is 15 residues. The CDR3 spells CASSSRGFGNQPQHF. DNA for the CDR3: TGTGCCAGCAGCTCACGGGGGTTTGGCAATCAGCCCCAGCATTTT.

To note about this clonotype: One end of the junction is discordant with germline, which a read error may explain. J is TRBJ2-1 and V is TRBV5-1; TRBD2 matches 7 bases. Germline assignment: CDR1 SGHRS and CDR2 YFSETQ. CDR3 size: 15 residues. The CDR3 coding sequence is TGCGCCAGCAGCTTGGATGCGGGGGAGTTCAATGAGCAGTTCTTT. Translation gives CASSLDAGEFNEQFF. Based on the CDR3 plus reference TRBV5-1 and TRBJ2-1, the full variable domain is KAGVTQTPRYLIKTRGQQVTLSCSPISGHRSVSWYQQTPGQGLQFLFEYFSETQRNKGNFPGRFSGRQFSNSRSEMNVSTLELGDSALYLCASSLDAGEFNEQFFGPGTRLTVL.

This clonotype has only a few counts. This sequence joins TRBV12-5 and TRBJ1-2; D unresolved. Germline assignment: CDR1 LGHNT and CDR2 FRNRAP. The CDR3 is 13 residues long. Trimming took off 1 base at V and 4 bases at J, with 7 bases between the two ends. The CDR3 loop reads CASGLGLIYGYTF. The CDR3 region has the DNA TGTGCTAGTGGTTTGGGACTGATCTATGGCTACACCTTC.

The J gene is TRBJ2-3, the V gene TRBV10-3; 13 bases fit TRBD2. The V gene's germline CDR1 is ENHRY and CDR2 SYGVKD. V lost 6 bases to trimming and J lost 6 bases; unmatched junction nucleotides: 3. The CDR3 length is 14 residues. Here the CDR3 reads CAIRAGLAGDTQYF. CDR3 DNA: TGTGCCATCAGGGCGGGACTAGCGGGGGATACGCAGTATTTT.

This clonotype was seen many times. The V and J genes are TRBV29-1 and TRBJ2-5; no firm D call. With 7 bases removed from V and 4 bases from J, the gap between germline ends came to 13 bases. The CDR3 extends over 12 amino acids. CDR1 is SQVTM and CDR2 is ANQGSEA in the germline V gene. The CDR3 region is CSGRTGGETQYF. DNA of the CDR3: TGCAGCGGGCGGACGGGCGGAGAGACCCAGTACTTC.

This chain uses TRBV29-1 with TRBJ2-7; D gene ambiguous. This CDR3 contains 13 residues. V dropped 5 bases and J dropped 3 bases, with 14 bases sitting between them. Germline V lookup: CDR1 SQVTM, CDR2 ANQGSEA. The CDR3 DNA reads as TGCAGCGTTTCGGGCCAGTTAGGCTACGAGCAGTACTTC. This gives the protein CSVSGQLGYEQYF.

This rearrangement joins TRBV11-2 to TRBJ2-1; 7 bases map to TRBD2. The J segment lost 3 bases and the V segment lost 5 bases, leaving 4 bases of the junction unmatched. Germline CDR1 and CDR2: SGHAT and FQNNGV. This CDR3 has 14 residues. The DNA for the CDR3 is TGTGCCAGCAGCCTAACTAGCGACTACAATGAGCAGTTCTTC. Its translation: CASSLTSDYNEQFF. Full variable domain (missing parts from reference TRBV11-2 and TRBJ2-1): EAGVAQSPRYKIIEKRQSVAFWCNPISGHATLYWYQQILGQGPKLLIQFQNNGVVDDSQLPKDRFSAERLKGVDSTLKIQPAKLEDSAVYLCASSLTSDYNEQFFGPGTRLTVL.

Only one count was recorded for this clonotype. CDR3 residues: CASSLARAQGGYGYTF. The CDR3 DNA reads TGTGCCAGCAGTTTAGCTCGGGCGCAAGGGGGCTATGGCTACACCTTC. The chain uses TRBV12-3 or TRBV12-4 and TRBJ1-2, with TRBD1 as a possible D gene (6 bases). There are 16 residues in the CDR3. V lost 0 bases and J 4 bases, leaving 15 bases between the germline ends.

V is TRBV29-1 and J is TRBJ2-5; D assignment may be TRBD1 or TRBD2 (5 bases each). The germline V gene has CDR1 SQVTM and CDR2 ANQGSEA. The ends were cut back, 7 bases at V and 0 bases at J, with 12 bases in the middle. CDR3 length: 13 residues. The DNA for the CDR3 is TGCAGCGCACGGGACGGCAACCAAGAGACCCAGTACTTC. Encoded protein: CSARDGNQETQYF.

This clonotype has just a few counts. This chain connects TRBV20-1 to TRBJ2-5; 8 nucleotides line up with TRBD2. With 5 bases clipped from V and 3 bases from J, the junction kept 11 bases outside the gene matches. There are 15 residues in the CDR3. Germline V gives CDR1 DFQATT, CDR2 SNEGSKA (reference sequence). The CDR3 DNA sequence: TGCAGTGCTGAAGCCTTACTAGCGGCGAAAGAGACCCAGTACTTC. Amino acids: CSAEALLAAKETQYF.

In this sample, this clonotype turned up a few times. The chain employs TRBV10-3 and TRBJ2-5, with TRBD2 identical over 11 bases. This CDR3 is 16 amino acids long. With 3 bases clipped from V and 1 base from J, the junction kept 4 bases outside the gene matches. The germline CDR1 and CDR2 sequences are ENHRY and SYGVKD. This CDR3 is CAISDTGTSGQETQYF. DNA of the CDR3: TGTGCCATCAGTGATACCGGGACTAGCGGCCAAGAGACCCAGTACTTC.

The chain couples TRBV20-1 to TRBJ1-5, with D unclear. Germline values: CDR1 DFQATT, CDR2 SNEGSKA (reference sequence). CDR3 length: 13 residues. Trimming cost V 1 base and J 6 bases, with 10 bases left between them. CDR3 sequence reads: CSARARVRQPQHF. In nucleotides, the CDR3 is TGCAGTGCTAGAGCCCGGGTGCGTCAGCCCCAGCATTTT.

The chain has TRBV28 and TRBJ2-7; tentatively, D is TRBD1 or TRBD2 (7 bases each). The CDR3 has 15 residues. Germline V gene sequence: CDR1 MDHEN, CDR2 SYDVKM. V dropped 4 bases and J dropped 4 bases, with 17 bases sitting between them. CDR3 nucleotide sequence: TGTGCCAGCAGTTCGTCTGGGGAGGGGGCTTACGAGCAGTACTTC. Translating gives CASSSSGEGAYEQYF.

This clonotype was detected only once. V gene TRBV5-1 combines with J gene TRBJ2-6; no firm D call. CDR1 SGHRS and CDR2 YFSETQ come from the germline V gene. V was trimmed by 4 bases and J by 0 bases, leaving 11 bases between them. The CDR3 is 16 amino acids. CDR3 region: CASSPDESSGANVLTF. The CDR3 coding sequence is TGCGCCAGCAGCCCAGACGAGAGCTCTGGGGCCAACGTCCTGACTTTC.

This clonotype showed up just a few times. This chain joins TRBV3-1 and TRBJ2-3; D remains unclear. This CDR3 spans 14 amino acids. The V end was cut by 0 bases, the J end by 11 bases, with 15 bases between. Germline V CDR1 and CDR2: LGHDT, YNNKEL (reference sequence). The CDR3 reads CASSQEIGSLMQYF. CDR3 nucleotide sequence: TGTGCCAGCAGCCAAGAGATCGGATCGTTGATGCAGTATTTT.

This clonotype was counted a few times. The genes are TRBV14 and TRBJ2-7; D remains unclear. Trimming cost V 0 bases and J 3 bases, with 3 bases left between them. This CDR3 region has 12 residues. Germline CDR1 reads SGHDN; CDR2 reads FVKESK. CDR3 region: CASSQDYYEQYF. In DNA form, the CDR3 reads TGTGCCAGCAGCCAAGATTACTACGAGCAGTACTTC.

V and J are TRBV2 and TRBJ1-1; D is unclear. Trimming left V 4 bases short and J 0 bases short, with 9 bases between. The CDR3 extends over 14 amino acids. Germline lookup yields CDR1 SNHLY and CDR2 FYNNEI. DNA of the CDR3: TGTGCCAGCAGTGCACCCACAGTGAACACTGAAGCTTTCTTT. Its protein product is CASSAPTVNTEAFF.

This clonotype was recorded a few times. The chain links TRBV13 to TRBJ2-1; 10 bases fit TRBD2. Germline CDR1 is PRHDT and CDR2 is FYEKMQ (reference sequence). The CDR3 spans 19 residues. After removal of 5 bases from V and 6 bases from J, the junction contained 19 bases not matched to a gene. This chain's CDR3 is CASSPTPKIAGGLANEQFF. CDR3 in DNA: TGTGCCAGCAGCCCGACTCCGAAAATAGCGGGAGGACTAGCCAATGAGCAGTTCTTC.

This clonotype was seen a handful of times. This chain connects TRBV7-9 to TRBJ1-2; D unclear. The CDR3 length is 14 residues. Trimming took 3 bases from V and 4 from J, leaving 12 bases between them. Germline V gives CDR1 SEHNR, CDR2 FQNEAQ (reference sequence). The CDR3 sequence: CASSFSGQPYGYTF. CDR3 nucleotides: TGTGCCAGCAGCTTCTCCGGGCAACCCTATGGCTACACCTTC.

This clonotype was seen at least ten times. The chain links TRBV1 to TRBJ1-4; the DNA was not compared with TRBD1, the D call given in the table. TRBV1 corresponds to a pseudogene. This CDR3 comprises 16 residues. CDR3 sequence reads: CTSSPEAGTVNEKLFF. In DNA form, the CDR3 reads TGCACCAGCAGCCCGGAAGCCGGGACAGTTAATGAAAAACTGTTTTTT.

This chain uses TRBV20-1 with TRBJ2-1, with 9 bases identical to TRBD2. V trimming: 1 base; J trimming: 0 bases; junction bases outside the gene matches: 16. The CDR3 loop spans 20 amino acids. Germline V gene sequence: CDR1 DFQATT, CDR2 SNEGSKA (reference sequence). CDR3 amino acids: CSARAKSGASGKSSYNEQFF. CDR3 DNA sequence: TGCAGTGCTAGAGCGAAGTCGGGGGCTAGCGGGAAGAGCTCCTACAATGAGCAGTTCTTC.

This clonotype was observed once. The chain employs TRBV5-6 and TRBJ1-6; maybe TRBD1 (6 bases). This CDR3 has 15 residues. Trimming took off 0 bases at V and 10 bases at J, with 14 bases between the two ends. Germline CDR1 SGHDT, CDR2 YYEEEE. The CDR3 spells CASSLVRGGLSPLHF. CDR3 nucleotides: TGTGCCAGCAGCTTGGTTCGCGGGGGGCTATCACCCCTCCACTTT. The full variable domain, its missing parts supplied by reference TRBV5-6 and TRBJ1-6, is DAGVTQSPTHLIKTRGQQVTLRCSPKSGHDTVSWYQQALGQGPQFIFQYYEEEERQRGNFPDRFSGHQFPNYSSELNVNALLLGDSALYLCASSLVRGGLSPLHFGNGTRLTVT.